The present entry profiles one T cell receptor (beta chain) with its context. Authors' analysis steps: Estimates of nucleated cell counts were drawn from the amplification of reference gene primers. The table came from immunoSEQ multiplex PCR; TCRdb's copy has only in-frame clones and leaves some out. That table furnishes V, J and clone size, whereas the DNA furnished D and trimming. This sample has just over 150,000 clones, with about nine tenths found just once. The sample belongs to a study of blood T cell repertoires in COVID-19. In the study overall: Samples representing acute and convalescent COVID-19 were sourced from the United States, Italy and Spain. T cells, B-cell-depleted T cells, or PBMCs provided the cDNA or gDNA that served as material.

V was cut by 0 bases and J by 2 bases, with 7 bases left in between. Germline-derived CDR1 and CDR2 are LGHNA and YSLEER. The CDR3 is 14 amino acids. Sequences were obtained from peripheral blood. This rearrangement joins TRBV4-3 to TRBJ1-2, with D possibly matching TRBD1 (5 bases). This TCR was recovered from a woman in her 70s with acute or convalescent COVID-19. CDR3 region: CASSQEPGNYGYTF. The CDR3 coding sequence is TGCGCCAGCAGCCAAGAACCAGGGAACTATGGCTACACCTTC.